This T cell receptor (beta chain) was observed in a study of shared T cell receptors in the human thymus. TCRdb keeps only in-frame clones here, not all; method: immunoSEQ multiplex PCR. The sample holds approximately 490,000 clones; around 82% are singletons and the top ten take about 0.014%. Per the germline V gene, CDR1 is ENHRY and CDR2 is SYGVKD. The CDR3 consists of 15 residues. V lost 2 bases to trimming and J lost 5 bases, with 16 bases between them. This same sample was also taken into another study, of human thymus T cells. According to that study: Thymus tissue for the work was resected from patients undergoing corrective heart surgery. Seemingly biased V and J gene usage marked thymic and blood repertoires.

Input material: thymocytes. The chain couples TRBV10-3 to TRBJ2-7, with a weak D call TRBD1 (5 bases). The clonotype was recovered from a boy younger than two with a congenital heart defect. The DNA for the CDR3 is TGTGCCATCAGTGAGCTTCCGGCAGGGCAAAACGAGCAGTACTTC. It codes for CAISELPAGQNEQYF.